The present TCR beta chain was sequenced within a study of cytomegalovirus exposure and HLA in healthy donors. About the study: Roughly 92 million unique TCRs, all from HLA-typed donors, were included in an early release of the data.

CDR1 GTSNPN and CDR2 SVGIG come from the germline V gene (reference sequence). The CDR3 is 14 amino acids. V lost 7 bases, J lost 4 bases, and 17 bases lay in between. The PCR made use of 60 Vbeta and 13 Jbeta primers. This table comes from immunoSEQ multiplex PCR, and its TCRdb copy is limited to in-frame clones, with some not included. The sample contains under 200,000 clones, approximately 78% of which appear only once. Sequencing was carried out using PBMCs. This chain uses TRBV30 with TRBJ1-5; maybe TRBD1 (6 bases). The sequence derives from a girl aged 2 to 9 in good health and CMV-seropositive. In DNA form, the CDR3 reads TGTGCCTTTAGAACCAGGGGACCTAATCAGCCCCAGCATTTT. As protein: CAFRTRGPNQPQHF.